One sample yielded the 21 T cell receptor beta chains listed below, sequenced in a study of OX40 agonist ivuxolimab in advanced cancers. Sequencing was performed with immunoSEQ multiplex PCR; in TCRdb, only in-frame clones are kept and a portion is missing. Of approximately 35,000 clones in the sample, approximately 80% were seen once. The source was CD4+ or CD8+ T cells sorted from blood, collected in a trial of the OX40 agonist ivuxolimab. The source is an adult with an advanced solid tumor such as melanoma, head and neck, liver or kidney cancer.

The rearrangement links TRBV7-2 to TRBJ2-1; TRBD1 is a possible D gene (7 bases). Trimming took 2 bases from V and 9 from J, leaving 14 bases between them. Germline-derived CDR1 and CDR2 are SGHTA and FQGNSA. CDR3 length equals 14 residues. The CDR3 DNA reads TGTGCCAGCAGCTTATCCCAGGGGGGCGGTGAGCAGTTCTTC. Translation gives CASSLSQGGGEQFF.

This clone was seen a single time. The V gene is TRBV9, the J gene TRBJ2-5; 13 nucleotides agree with TRBD2. CDR3 length: 17 amino acids. V shed 1 base and J 1 base; nucleotides not matched to a gene: 4. Germline lookup yields CDR1 SGDLS and CDR2 YYNGEE. CDR3 sequence reads: CASSVWGLAGFQETQYF. The CDR3 DNA follows: TGTGCCAGCAGCGTATGGGGACTAGCGGGGTTCCAAGAGACCCAGTACTTC. Drawing the rest from reference TRBV9 and TRBJ2-5, the complete variable domain is DSGVTQTPKHLITATGQRVTLRCSPRSGDLSVYWYQQSLDQGLQFLIQYYNGEERAKGNILERFSAQQFPDLHSELNLSSLELGDSALYFCASSVWGLAGFQETQYFGPGTRLLVL.

A word on this clone: Other DNA sequences in this sample translate to the same CDR3. The chain uses TRBV9 and TRBJ2-2; D ambiguous. Germline V gives CDR1 SGDLS, CDR2 YYNGEE. V was shortened by 0 bases and J by 4 bases, with 10 bases between the two germline ends. This CDR3 is 15 amino acids long. The CDR3 region has the DNA TGTGCCAGCAGCGTAGAGACTGGCGGCACCGGGGAGCTGTTTTTT. Translating it yields CASSVETGGTGELFF. Variable domain in full (rest from reference TRBV9 and TRBJ2-2): DSGVTQTPKHLITATGQRVTLRCSPRSGDLSVYWYQQSLDQGLQFLIQYYNGEERAKGNILERFSAQQFPDLHSELNLSSLELGDSALYFCASSVETGGTGELFFGEGSRLTVL.

This clone was picked up one time. The chain carries TRBV5-6 and TRBJ1-5, with D perhaps TRBD1 (5 bases). The CDR3 loop spans 14 amino acids. The ends were cut back, 1 base at V and 3 bases at J, with 8 bases in the middle. Germline lookup yields CDR1 SGHDT and CDR2 YYEEEE. This CDR3 is CASSLQGYNQPQHF. The CDR3 DNA follows: TGTGCCAGCAGCTTGCAGGGATACAATCAGCCCCAGCATTTT. Full variable domain (outside the CDR3, taken from reference TRBV5-6 and TRBJ1-5): DAGVTQSPTHLIKTRGQQVTLRCSPKSGHDTVSWYQQALGQGPQFIFQYYEEEERQRGNFPDRFSGHQFPNYSSELNVNALLLGDSALYLCASSLQGYNQPQHFGDGTRLSIL.

This clone was seen only once. This rearrangement joins TRBV25-1 to TRBJ1-1; D may be TRBD1 (5 bases). This CDR3 contains 15 residues. Germline CDR1 reads MGHDK; CDR2 reads SYGVNS. V lost 1 base, J lost 1 base, and 10 bases lay in between. CDR3 nucleotide sequence: TGTGCCAGCAGTGAATGGGGGGATTGGAACACTGAAGCTTTCTTT. Translating it yields CASSEWGDWNTEAFF.

J is TRBJ1-1 and V is TRBV21-1. TRBV21-1 is marked as a pseudogene. The CDR3 sequence is 14 residues long. The CDR3 nucleotides read TGTGCCAGCAGCAAAGACCACGGGCGCACTGAAGCTTTCTTT. It yields the protein CASSKDHGRTEAFF.

This sequence joins TRBV29-1 and TRBJ1-2, with 7 nucleotides matching TRBD1. This CDR3 spans 13 amino acids. The germline CDR1 and CDR2 sequences are SQVTM and ANQGSEA. With 1 base clipped from V and 2 bases from J, the junction kept 1 base outside the gene matches. The CDR3, as DNA: TGCAGCGTTGAAGGAGGGGGCAACTATGGCTACACCTTC. As protein: CSVEGGGNYGYTF.

This clone was observed many times. V usage is TRBV2 and J usage is TRBJ1-2; 7 bases line up with TRBD1. V was pared by 10 bases and J by 7 bases, with 6 bases of the junction left unmatched. The CDR3 extends over 11 amino acids. Germline-derived CDR1 and CDR2 are SNHLY and FYNNEI. The CDR3 DNA sequence: TGTGCCACCCAGGGGGGCTCTGGCTACACCTTC. This codes for CATQGGSGYTF.

The V call is TRBV7-9, the J call TRBJ2-3; 10 nucleotides agree with TRBD2. With 1 base clipped from V and 4 bases from J, the junction kept 5 bases outside the gene matches. From germline, CDR1 is SEHNR and CDR2 FQNEAQ (reference sequence). The CDR3 extends over 16 amino acids. The CDR3 sequence: CASSLGSGGASDTQYF. The CDR3 DNA reads TGTGCCAGCAGCTTAGGGAGCGGGGGGGCCTCAGATACGCAGTATTTT.

In DNA, the CDR3 is TGTGCCAGCTCGTACAACAGGGGACTTAATTCACCCCTCCACTTT. Its translation is CASSYNRGLNSPLHF. This rearrangement joins TRBV18 to TRBJ1-6; 7 nucleotides match TRBD1. V was pared by 6 bases and J by 6 bases, with 8 bases of the junction left unmatched. This CDR3 is built from 15 residues. Germline V gene sequence: CDR1 KGHSH, CDR2 LQKENI.

This chain uses TRBV18 with TRBJ2-5, with D maybe TRBD1 (6 bases). Trimming took 6 bases from V and 4 from J, leaving 12 bases between them. This CDR3 comprises 13 residues. CDR1 is KGHSH, CDR2 LQKENI, per germline. The CDR3 loop is CASSPGQLETQYF. CDR3 coding DNA: TGTGCCAGCTCCCCCGGACAGTTAGAGACCCAGTACTTC.

The chain links TRBV9 to TRBJ2-5; 13 bases line up with TRBD2. The CDR3 consists of 15 residues. J gave up 4 bases and V 0 bases, and 0 bases lay outside the gene matches. Germline loops: CDR1 SGDLS, CDR2 YYNGEE. CDR3 region: CASSVGLAGGETQYF. The CDR3 coding sequence is TGTGCCAGCAGCGTAGGACTAGCGGGGGGAGAGACCCAGTACTTC.

As DNA, the CDR3 is TGTGCCAGCAGCTTAGAGACGGGGAACGAGCAGTACTTC. As protein: CASSLETGNEQYF. V is TRBV7-2 and J is TRBJ2-7; possible D gene TRBD2, 5 bases. V was cut by 1 base and J by 5 bases, with 9 bases left in between. The CDR3 has 13 amino acids. In germline, CDR1 is SGHTA, CDR2 FQGNSA.

The CDR3 nucleotides are TGTGCCAGTAGTATCACCGGGACAGAGGTATTCGGCTACACCTTC. Translating gives CASSITGTEVFGYTF. This rearrangement joins TRBV19 to TRBJ1-2; 7 nucleotides agree with TRBD1. Per the germline V gene, CDR1 is LNHDA and CDR2 is SQIVND (reference sequence). The CDR3 has 15 amino acids. V shed 3 bases and J 8 bases; nucleotides not matched to a gene: 12.

The rearrangement joins TRBV18 to TRBJ2-5; D is unclear. Germline loops: CDR1 KGHSH, CDR2 LQKENI. Trimming shortened V by 0 bases and J by 6 bases, and 11 bases separated the two germline ends. The CDR3 spans 14 residues. CDR3 residues: CASSPPPSRKTQYF. As DNA, the CDR3 is TGTGCCAGCTCACCACCGCCGTCTAGGAAGACCCAGTACTTC. The full variable domain, with the rest looked up from reference TRBV18 and TRBJ2-5, is NAGVMQNPRHLVRRRGQEARLRCSPMKGHSHVYWYRQLPEEGLKFMVYLQKENIIDESGMPKERFSAEFPKEGPSILRIQQVVRGDSAAYFCASSPPPSRKTQYFGPGTRLLVL.

The CDR3 protein is CASYGAGGAFF. As DNA, the CDR3 is TGCGCCAGCTACGGGGCAGGGGGAGCTTTCTTT. The rearrangement links TRBV10-1 to TRBJ1-1; 7 bases are shared with TRBD1. Trimming removed 8 bases from V and 10 bases from J; junction bases left unmatched: 7. The CDR3 extends over 11 amino acids. Germline values: CDR1 WNHNN, CDR2 SYGVQD (reference sequence).

This chain connects TRBV5-4 to TRBJ2-1; D is perhaps TRBD2 (5 bases). The CDR3 sequence is 16 residues long. Germline CDR1 and CDR2: SGHNT and YYREEE (reference sequence). The V end lost 0 bases, the J end lost 0 bases, and 10 bases lay between the germline ends. CDR3 DNA: TGTGCCAGCAGCTTGGAGCGGTCCAGCTCCTACAATGAGCAGTTCTTC. Amino acids: CASSLERSSSYNEQFF. Combining the CDR3 with reference TRBV5-4 and TRBJ2-1 gives the whole variable domain ETGVTQSPTHLIKTRGQQVTLRCSSQSGHNTVSWYQQALGQGPQFIFQYYREEENGRGNFPPRFSGLQFPNYSSELNVNALELDDSALYLCASSLERSSSYNEQFFGPGTRLTVL.

The sample holds a few counts of this clone. The V gene is TRBV6-6, the J gene TRBJ2-7; a possible D gene is TRBD2 (7 bases). Trimming removed 1 base from V and 3 bases from J, with 13 bases in between. CDR3 length equals 15 residues. In germline, CDR1 is MNHNY, CDR2 SVGAGI (reference sequence). The CDR3 region has the DNA TGTGCCAGCAGTTACTGGGCGGGGGCCCTCTACGAGCAGTACTTC. It yields the protein CASSYWAGALYEQYF.

The rearrangement uses TRBV25-1 and TRBJ1-4; no firm D call. Germline-derived CDR1 and CDR2 are MGHDK and SYGVNS. Trimming removed 10 bases from V and 5 bases from J, with 14 bases in between. This CDR3 has 13 amino acids. The CDR3 sequence is CATPTDFNEKLFF. CDR3 DNA sequence: TGTGCCACCCCGACCGATTTCAATGAAAAACTGTTTTTT.

The chain joins TRBV27 to TRBJ1-2; D uncertain. Germline CDR1 is MNHEY and CDR2 is SMNVEV (reference sequence). V was shortened by 3 bases and J by 1 base, with 6 bases between the two germline ends. This CDR3 is built from 13 residues. For the CDR3, the DNA is TGTGCCAGCAGTTTGGCGGTTAACTATGGCTACACCTTC. Its translation: CASSLAVNYGYTF.

The rearrangement uses TRBV7-2 and TRBJ1-2; D remains ambiguous. The V gene's germline CDR1 is SGHTA and CDR2 FQGNSA. V lost 1 base and J 2 bases, leaving 8 bases between the germline ends. This CDR3 spans 14 amino acids. CDR3 region: CASSLVAGNYGYTF. For the CDR3, the DNA is TGTGCCAGCAGCTTAGTAGCCGGGAACTATGGCTACACCTTC.